The clone carrying this T cell receptor beta chain was detected only once. Here immunoSEQ multiplex PCR was the method, and the copy in TCRdb shows in-frame clones only, minus some. The sample contains under 100,000 clones, 85% to 95% of which appear only once. V dropped 4 bases and J dropped 6 bases, with 7 bases sitting between them. Germline CDR1 and CDR2: MGHRA and YSYEKL. This CDR3 is built from 12 residues. The data are from a study of siplizumab effects on memory and regulatory T cells. The gene calls are TRBV4-1 and TRBJ2-1; unclear D gene. The sequenced material came from non-Treg CD4+ T cells sorted from blood. The sequence derives from a human donor in good health. CDR3 sequence (DNA): TGCGCCAGCAGCCGATACGTCAATGAGCAGTTCTTC. Residues: CASSRYVNEQFF.